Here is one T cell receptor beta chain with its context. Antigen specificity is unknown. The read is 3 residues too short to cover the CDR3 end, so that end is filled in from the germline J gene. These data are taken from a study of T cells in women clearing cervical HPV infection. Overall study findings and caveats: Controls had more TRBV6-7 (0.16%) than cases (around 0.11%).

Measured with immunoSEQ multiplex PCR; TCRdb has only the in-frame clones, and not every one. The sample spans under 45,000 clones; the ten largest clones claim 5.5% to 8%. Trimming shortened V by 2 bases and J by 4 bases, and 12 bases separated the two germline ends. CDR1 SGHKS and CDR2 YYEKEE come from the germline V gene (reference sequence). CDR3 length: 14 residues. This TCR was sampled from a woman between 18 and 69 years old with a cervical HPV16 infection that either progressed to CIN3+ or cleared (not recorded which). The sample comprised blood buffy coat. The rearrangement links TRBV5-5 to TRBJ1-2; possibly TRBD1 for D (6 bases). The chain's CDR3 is CASSLTQGVYGYTF. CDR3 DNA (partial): TGTGCCAGCAGCTTAACACAGGGAGTCTATGGC.